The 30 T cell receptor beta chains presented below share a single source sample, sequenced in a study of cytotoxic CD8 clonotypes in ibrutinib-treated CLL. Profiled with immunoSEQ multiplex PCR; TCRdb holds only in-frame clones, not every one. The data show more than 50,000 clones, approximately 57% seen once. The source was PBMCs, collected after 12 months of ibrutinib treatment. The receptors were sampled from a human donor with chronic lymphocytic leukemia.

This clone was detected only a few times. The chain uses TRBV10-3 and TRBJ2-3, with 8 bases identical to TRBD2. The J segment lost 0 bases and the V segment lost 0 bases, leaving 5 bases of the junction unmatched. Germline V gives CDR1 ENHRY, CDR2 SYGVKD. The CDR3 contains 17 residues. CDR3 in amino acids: CAISESISGVSTDTQYF. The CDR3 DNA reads TGTGCCATCAGTGAGTCCATTAGCGGGGTTAGCACAGATACGCAGTATTTT.

The CDR3 nucleotides are TGTGCCAGCAGCTGGGACAGAGGAGATGGCTACACCTTC. Its translation is CASSWDRGDGYTF. The chain carries TRBV5-8 and TRBJ1-2, with 7 bases aligning to TRBD1. This CDR3 contains 13 residues. Trimming at V came to 3 bases and at J to 6 bases, leaving 5 bases not matched to a gene. Germline V gene data show CDR1 as SGHTS and CDR2 as YDEGEE. Using reference TRBV5-8 and TRBJ1-2 for the parts outside the CDR3, the full variable domain is EAGVTQSPTHLIKTRGQQATLRCSPISGHTSVYWYQQALGLGLQFLLWYDEGEERNRGNFPPRFSGRQFPNYSSELNVNALELEDSALYLCASSWDRGDGYTFGSGTRLTVV.

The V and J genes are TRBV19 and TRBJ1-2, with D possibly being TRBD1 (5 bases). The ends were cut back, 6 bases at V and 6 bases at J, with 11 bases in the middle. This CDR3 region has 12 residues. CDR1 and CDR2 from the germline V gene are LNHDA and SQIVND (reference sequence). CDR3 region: CASSRGIHGYTF. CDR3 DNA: TGTGCCAGTAGCCGGGGGATTCATGGCTACACCTTC.

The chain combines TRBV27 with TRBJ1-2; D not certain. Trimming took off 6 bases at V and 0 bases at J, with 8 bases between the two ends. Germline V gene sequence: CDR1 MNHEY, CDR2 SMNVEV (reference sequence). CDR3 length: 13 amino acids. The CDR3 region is CASSFGTNYGYTF. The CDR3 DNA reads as TGTGCCAGCAGCTTTGGGACTAACTATGGCTACACCTTC.

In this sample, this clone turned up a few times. The CDR3 bases are TGTGCCAGCAGCCAAGTGGGGGGAGGCGGGAGGGAAGGGAACATTCAGTACTTC. This gives the protein CASSQVGGGGREGNIQYF. This chain links TRBV4-2 with TRBJ2-4; 9 positions match TRBD2. The CDR3 sequence is 18 residues long. The V gene's germline CDR1 is LGHNA and CDR2 YNFKEQ. J was trimmed by 7 bases and V by 1 base; bases with no gene match: 14.

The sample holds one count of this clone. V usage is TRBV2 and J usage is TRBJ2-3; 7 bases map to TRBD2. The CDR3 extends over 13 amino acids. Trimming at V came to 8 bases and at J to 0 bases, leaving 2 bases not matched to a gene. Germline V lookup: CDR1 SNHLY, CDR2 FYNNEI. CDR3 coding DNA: TGTGCCAGCGGGGGGGATAGCACAGATACGCAGTATTTT. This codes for CASGGDSTDTQYF.

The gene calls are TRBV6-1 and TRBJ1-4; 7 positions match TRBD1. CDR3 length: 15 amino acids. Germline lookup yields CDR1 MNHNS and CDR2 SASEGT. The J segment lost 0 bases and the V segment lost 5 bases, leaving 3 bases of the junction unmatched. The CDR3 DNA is TGTGCCAGCAGTACAGGGGTTGCAACTAATGAAAAACTGTTTTTT. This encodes CASSTGVATNEKLFF.

The CDR3 is CASSYSAGKNIQYF. The CDR3 DNA is TGTGCCAGCAGTTACTCAGCGGGCAAAAACATTCAGTACTTC. The chain has TRBV6-5 and TRBJ2-4, with a possible D match to TRBD2 (6 bases). Trimming removed 0 bases at V and 3 bases at J, with 6 bases between. CDR1 and CDR2 (germline): MNHEY, SVGAGI. The CDR3 contains 14 residues.

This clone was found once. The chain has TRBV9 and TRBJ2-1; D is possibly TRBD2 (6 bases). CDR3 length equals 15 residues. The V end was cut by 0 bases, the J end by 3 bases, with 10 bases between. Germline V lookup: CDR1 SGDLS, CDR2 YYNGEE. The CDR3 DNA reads TGTGCCAGCAGCGTAGGCGGGACTGTCTACAATGAGCAGTTCTTC. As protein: CASSVGGTVYNEQFF.

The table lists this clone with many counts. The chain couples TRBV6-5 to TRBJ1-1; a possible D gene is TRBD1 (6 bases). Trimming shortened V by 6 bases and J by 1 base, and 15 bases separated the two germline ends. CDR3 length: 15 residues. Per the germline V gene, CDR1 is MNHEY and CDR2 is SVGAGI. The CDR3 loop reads CASRGGARPNTEAFF. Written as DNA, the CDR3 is TGTGCCAGCAGGGGGGGGGCCAGGCCGAACACTGAAGCTTTCTTT.

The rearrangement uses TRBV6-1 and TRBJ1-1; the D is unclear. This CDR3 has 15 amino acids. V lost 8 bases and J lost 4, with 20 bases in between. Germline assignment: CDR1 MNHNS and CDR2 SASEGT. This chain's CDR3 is CASQEWIGRLTEAFF. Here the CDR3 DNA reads TGTGCCAGCCAGGAATGGATCGGGCGGCTCACTGAAGCTTTCTTT.

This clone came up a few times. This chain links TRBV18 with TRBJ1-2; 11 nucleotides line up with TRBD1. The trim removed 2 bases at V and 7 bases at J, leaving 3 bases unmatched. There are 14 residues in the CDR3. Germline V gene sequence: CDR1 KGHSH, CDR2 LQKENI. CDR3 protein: CASSPAGQGVGYTF. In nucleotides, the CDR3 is TGTGCCAGCTCACCAGCGGGACAGGGGGTTGGCTACACCTTC. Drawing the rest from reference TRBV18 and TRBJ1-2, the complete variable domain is NAGVMQNPRHLVRRRGQEARLRCSPMKGHSHVYWYRQLPEEGLKFMVYLQKENIIDESGMPKERFSAEFPKEGPSILRIQQVVRGDSAAYFCASSPAGQGVGYTFGSGTRLTVV.

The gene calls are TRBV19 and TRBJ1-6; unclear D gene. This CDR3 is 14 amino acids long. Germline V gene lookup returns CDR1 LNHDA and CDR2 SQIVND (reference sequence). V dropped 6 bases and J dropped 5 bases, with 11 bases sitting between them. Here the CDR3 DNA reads TGTGCCAGTAGGACCGAAATTAATAATTCACCCCTCCACTTT. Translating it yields CASRTEINNSPLHF.

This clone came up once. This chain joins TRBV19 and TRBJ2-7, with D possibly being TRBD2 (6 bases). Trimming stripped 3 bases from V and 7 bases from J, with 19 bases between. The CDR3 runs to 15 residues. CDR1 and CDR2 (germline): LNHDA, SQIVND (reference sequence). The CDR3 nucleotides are TGTGCCAGTAGTATGGGGCAGTTTGGTGGAGGGGAGCAGTACTTC. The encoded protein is CASSMGQFGGGEQYF.

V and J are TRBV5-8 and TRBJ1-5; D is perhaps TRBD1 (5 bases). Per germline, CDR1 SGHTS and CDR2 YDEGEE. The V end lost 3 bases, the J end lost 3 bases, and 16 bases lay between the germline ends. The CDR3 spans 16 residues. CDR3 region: CASSYRTMLTNQPQHF. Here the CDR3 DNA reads TGTGCCAGCAGCTACAGGACCATGTTAACCAATCAGCCCCAGCATTTT.

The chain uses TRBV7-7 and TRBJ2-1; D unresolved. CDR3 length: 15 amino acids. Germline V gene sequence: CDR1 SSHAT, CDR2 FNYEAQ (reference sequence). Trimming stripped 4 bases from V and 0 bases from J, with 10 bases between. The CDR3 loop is CASSSHLSSYNEQFF. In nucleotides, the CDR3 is TGTGCCAGCAGCTCGCACCTGAGCTCCTACAATGAGCAGTTCTTC.

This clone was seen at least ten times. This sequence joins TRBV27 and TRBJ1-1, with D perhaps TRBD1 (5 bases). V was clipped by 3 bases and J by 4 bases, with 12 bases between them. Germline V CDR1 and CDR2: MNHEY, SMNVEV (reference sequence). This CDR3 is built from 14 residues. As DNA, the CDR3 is TGTGCCAGCAGTTTTCAATCCAGGGCCACTGAAGCTTTCTTT. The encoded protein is CASSFQSRATEAFF.

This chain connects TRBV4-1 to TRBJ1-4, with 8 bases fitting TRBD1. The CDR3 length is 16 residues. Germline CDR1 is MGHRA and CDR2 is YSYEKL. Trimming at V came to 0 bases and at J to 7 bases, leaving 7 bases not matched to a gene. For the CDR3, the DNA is TGCGCCAGCAGCCAAGATATAACAGGGGGAGGTGAAAAACTGTTTTTT. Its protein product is CASSQDITGGGEKLFF.

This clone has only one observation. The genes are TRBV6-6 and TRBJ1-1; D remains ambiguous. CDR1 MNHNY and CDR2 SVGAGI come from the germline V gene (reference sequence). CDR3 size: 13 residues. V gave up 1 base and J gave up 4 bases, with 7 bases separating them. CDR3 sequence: CASSYLRATEAFF. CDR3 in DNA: TGTGCCAGCAGTTACTTACGGGCCACTGAAGCTTTCTTT.

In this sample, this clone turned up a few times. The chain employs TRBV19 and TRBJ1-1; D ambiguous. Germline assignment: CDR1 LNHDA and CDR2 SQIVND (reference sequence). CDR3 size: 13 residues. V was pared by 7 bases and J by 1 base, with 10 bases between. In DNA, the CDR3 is TGTGCCAGTACACGACGGGAGAACACTGAAGCTTTCTTT. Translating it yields CASTRRENTEAFF.

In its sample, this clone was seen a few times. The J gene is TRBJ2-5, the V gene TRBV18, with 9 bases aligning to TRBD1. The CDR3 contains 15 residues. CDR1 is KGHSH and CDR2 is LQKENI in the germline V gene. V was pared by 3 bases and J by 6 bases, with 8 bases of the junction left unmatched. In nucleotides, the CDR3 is TGTGCCAGCTCACCCGGACAGGGGCGAATGCAGACCCAGTACTTC. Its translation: CASSPGQGRMQTQYF.

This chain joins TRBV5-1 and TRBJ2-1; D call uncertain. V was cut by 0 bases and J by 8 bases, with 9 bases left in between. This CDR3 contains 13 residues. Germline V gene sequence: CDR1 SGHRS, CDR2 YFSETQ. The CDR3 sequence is CASSLGAGHEQFF. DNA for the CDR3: TGCGCCAGCAGCTTGGGGGCAGGACATGAGCAGTTCTTC.

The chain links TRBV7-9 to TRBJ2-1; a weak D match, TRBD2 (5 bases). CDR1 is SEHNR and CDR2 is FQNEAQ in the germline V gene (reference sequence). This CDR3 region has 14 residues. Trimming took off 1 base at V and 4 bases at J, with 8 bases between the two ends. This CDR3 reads CASSLETTYNEQFF. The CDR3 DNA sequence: TGTGCCAGCAGCTTAGAGACTACTTACAATGAGCAGTTCTTC.

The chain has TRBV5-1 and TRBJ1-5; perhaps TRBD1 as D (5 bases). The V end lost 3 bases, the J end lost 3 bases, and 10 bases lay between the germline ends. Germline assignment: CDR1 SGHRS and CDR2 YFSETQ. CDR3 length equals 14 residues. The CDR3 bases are TGCGCCAGCAGCTCGGGGGTTCCCAATCAGCCCCAGCATTTT. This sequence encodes CASSSGVPNQPQHF.

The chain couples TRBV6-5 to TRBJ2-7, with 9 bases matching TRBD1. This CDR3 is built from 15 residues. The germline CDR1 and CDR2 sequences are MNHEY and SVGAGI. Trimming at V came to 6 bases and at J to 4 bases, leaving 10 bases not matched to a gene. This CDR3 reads CASSPAGTGRYEQYV. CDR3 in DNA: TGTGCCAGCAGCCCCGCCGGGACAGGGAGGTACGAGCAGTACGTC.

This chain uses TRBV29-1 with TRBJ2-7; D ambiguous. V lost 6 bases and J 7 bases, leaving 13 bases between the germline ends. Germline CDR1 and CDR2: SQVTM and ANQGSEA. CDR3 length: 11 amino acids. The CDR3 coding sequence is TGCAGCGTGACGGTGGCCGGGGAGCAGTACGTC. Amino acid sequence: CSVTVAGEQYV.

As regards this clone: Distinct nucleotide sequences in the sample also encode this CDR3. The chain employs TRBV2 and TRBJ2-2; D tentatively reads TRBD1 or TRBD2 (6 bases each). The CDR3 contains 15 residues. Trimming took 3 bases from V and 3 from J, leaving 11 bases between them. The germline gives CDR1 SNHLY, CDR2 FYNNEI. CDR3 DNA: TGTGCCAGCAGTGATGGGGGGCGGGACACCGGGGAGCTGTTTTTT. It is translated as CASSDGGRDTGELFF.

The CDR3 DNA follows: TGTGCCAGCAGTACCGCGACTAGCGGGAGAGGATATGAGCAGTTCTTC. Amino acid sequence: CASSTATSGRGYEQFF. This sequence joins TRBV6-6 and TRBJ2-1, with 12 bases fitting TRBD2. V dropped 5 bases and J dropped 8; count of bases not matched to a gene: 10. CDR1 and CDR2 from the germline V gene are MNHNY and SVGAGI (reference sequence). This CDR3 comprises 16 residues.

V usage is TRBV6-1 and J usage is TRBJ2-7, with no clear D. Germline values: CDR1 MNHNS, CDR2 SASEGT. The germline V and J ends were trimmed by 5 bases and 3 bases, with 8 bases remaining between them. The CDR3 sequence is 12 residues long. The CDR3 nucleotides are TGTGCCAGCAGTCCCGATTACTACGAGCAGTACGTC. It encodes CASSPDYYEQYV.

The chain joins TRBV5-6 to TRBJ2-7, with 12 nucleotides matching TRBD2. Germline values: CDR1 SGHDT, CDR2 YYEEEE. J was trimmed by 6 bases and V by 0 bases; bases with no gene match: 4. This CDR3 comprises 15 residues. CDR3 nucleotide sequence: TGTGCCAGCAGCTTGGGACTAGCGGGAGTCAGCGAGCAGTACTTC. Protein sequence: CASSLGLAGVSEQYF.